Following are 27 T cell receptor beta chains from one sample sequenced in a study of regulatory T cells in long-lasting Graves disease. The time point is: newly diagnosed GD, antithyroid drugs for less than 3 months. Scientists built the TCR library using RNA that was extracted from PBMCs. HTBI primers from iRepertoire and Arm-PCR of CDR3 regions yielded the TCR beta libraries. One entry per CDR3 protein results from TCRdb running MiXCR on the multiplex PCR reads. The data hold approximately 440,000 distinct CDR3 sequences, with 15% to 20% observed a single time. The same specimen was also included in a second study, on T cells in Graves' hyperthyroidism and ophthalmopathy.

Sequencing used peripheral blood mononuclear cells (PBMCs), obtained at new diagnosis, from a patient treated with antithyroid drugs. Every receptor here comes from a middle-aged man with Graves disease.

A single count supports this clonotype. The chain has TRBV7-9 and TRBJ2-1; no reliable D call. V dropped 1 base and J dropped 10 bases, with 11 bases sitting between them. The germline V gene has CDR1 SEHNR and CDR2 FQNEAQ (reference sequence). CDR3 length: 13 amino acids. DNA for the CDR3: TGTGCCAGCAGCTTAGTCCCACACAGCGAGCAGTTCTTC. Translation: CASSLVPHSEQFF. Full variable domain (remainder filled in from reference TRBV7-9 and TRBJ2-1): DTGVSQNPRHKITKRGQNVTFRCDPISEHNRLYWYRQTLGQGPEFLTYFQNEAQLEKSRLLSDRFSAERPKGSFSTLEIQRTEQGDSAMYLCASSLVPHSEQFFGPGTRLTVL.

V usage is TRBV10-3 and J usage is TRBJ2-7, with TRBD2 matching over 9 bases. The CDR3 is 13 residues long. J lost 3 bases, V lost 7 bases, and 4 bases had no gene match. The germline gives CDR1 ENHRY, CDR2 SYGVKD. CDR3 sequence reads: CAITATSGYEQYF. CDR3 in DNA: TGTGCCATCACCGCGACTAGCGGCTACGAGCAGTACTTC.

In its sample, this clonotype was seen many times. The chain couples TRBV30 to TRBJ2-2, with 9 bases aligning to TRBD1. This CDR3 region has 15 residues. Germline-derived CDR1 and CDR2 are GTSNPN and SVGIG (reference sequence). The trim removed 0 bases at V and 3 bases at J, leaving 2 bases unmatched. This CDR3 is CAWSVRDRDTGELFF. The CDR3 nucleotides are TGTGCCTGGAGTGTAAGGGACAGGGACACCGGGGAGCTGTTTTTT.

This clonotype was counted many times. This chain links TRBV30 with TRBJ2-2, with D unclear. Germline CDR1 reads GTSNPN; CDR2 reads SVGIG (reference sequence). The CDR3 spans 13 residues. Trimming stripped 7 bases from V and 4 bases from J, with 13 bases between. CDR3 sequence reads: CASTASGTGELFF. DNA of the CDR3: TGTGCCTCAACAGCGTCGGGCACCGGGGAGCTGTTTTTT.

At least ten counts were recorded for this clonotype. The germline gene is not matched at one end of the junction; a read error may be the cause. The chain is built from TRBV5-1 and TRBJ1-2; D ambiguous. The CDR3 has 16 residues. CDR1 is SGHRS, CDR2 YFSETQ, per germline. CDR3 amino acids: CASSPTGTGTNYGYTF. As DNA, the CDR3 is TGTGCCAGCAGCCCTACGGGAACGGGGACTAACTATGGCTACACCTTC.

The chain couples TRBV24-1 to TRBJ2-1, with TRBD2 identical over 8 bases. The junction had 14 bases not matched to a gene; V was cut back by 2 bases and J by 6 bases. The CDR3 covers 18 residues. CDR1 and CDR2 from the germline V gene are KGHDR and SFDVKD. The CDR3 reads CATSDSRAGGRLGNEQFF. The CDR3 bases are TGTGCCACCAGTGATTCTCGGGCGGGGGGCAGGCTGGGCAATGAGCAGTTCTTC.

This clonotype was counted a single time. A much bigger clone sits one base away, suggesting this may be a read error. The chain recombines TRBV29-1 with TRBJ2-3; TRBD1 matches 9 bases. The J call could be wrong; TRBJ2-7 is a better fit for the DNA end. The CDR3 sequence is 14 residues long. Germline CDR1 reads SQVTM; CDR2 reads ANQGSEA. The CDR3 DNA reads TGCAGCGCGAACAGGGGGCTATCCTACAATGAGCAGTACTTC. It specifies CSANRGLSYNEQYF.

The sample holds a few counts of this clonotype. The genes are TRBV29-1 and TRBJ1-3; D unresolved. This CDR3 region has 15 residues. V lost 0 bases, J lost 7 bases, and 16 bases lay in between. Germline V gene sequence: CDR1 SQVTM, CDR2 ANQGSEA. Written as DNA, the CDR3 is TGCAGCGTTGAAGATTCTTGGGCGGCGGGGAACACCATATATTTT. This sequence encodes CSVEDSWAAGNTIYF.

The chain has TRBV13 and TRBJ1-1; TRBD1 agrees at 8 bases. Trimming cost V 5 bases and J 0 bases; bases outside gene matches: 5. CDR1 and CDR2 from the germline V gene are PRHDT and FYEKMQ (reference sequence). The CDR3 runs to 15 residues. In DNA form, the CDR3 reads TGTGCCAGCAGCGGACGGGACAGGCTGAACACTGAAGCTTTCTTT. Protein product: CASSGRDRLNTEAFF.

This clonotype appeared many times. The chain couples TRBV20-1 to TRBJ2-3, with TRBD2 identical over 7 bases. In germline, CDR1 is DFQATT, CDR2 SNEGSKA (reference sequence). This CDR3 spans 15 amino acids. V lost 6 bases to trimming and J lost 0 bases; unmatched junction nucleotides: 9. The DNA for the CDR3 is TGCAGTGCCAAAGCTAGCGGCTCTAGCACAGATACGCAGTATTTT. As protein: CSAKASGSSTDTQYF.

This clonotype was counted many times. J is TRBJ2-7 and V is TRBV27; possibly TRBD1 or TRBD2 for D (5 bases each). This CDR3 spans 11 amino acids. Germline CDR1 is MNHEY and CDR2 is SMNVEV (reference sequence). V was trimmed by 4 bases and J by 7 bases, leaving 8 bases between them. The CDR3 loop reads CASSWGNEQYF. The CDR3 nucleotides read TGTGCCAGCAGTTGGGGGAATGAGCAGTACTTC.

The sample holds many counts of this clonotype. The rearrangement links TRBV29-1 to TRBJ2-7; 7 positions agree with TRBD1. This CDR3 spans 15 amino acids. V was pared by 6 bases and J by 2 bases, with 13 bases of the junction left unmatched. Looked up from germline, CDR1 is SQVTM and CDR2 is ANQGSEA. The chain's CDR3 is CSVVGWTGLTYEQYF. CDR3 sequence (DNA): TGCAGCGTCGTCGGATGGACAGGTTTGACCTACGAGCAGTACTTC.

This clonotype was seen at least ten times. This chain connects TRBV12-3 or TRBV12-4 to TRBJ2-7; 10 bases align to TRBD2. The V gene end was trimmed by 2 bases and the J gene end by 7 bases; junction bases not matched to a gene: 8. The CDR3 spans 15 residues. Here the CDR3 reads CASSLSAGGGGEQYF. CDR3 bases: TGTGCCAGCAGTTTATCAGCGGGAGGGGGGGGTGAGCAGTACTTC.

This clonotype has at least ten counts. The CDR3 sequence: CSAVGTGTEDEKLFF. CDR3 DNA: TGCAGTGCTGTGGGGACCGGGACCGAGGATGAAAAACTGTTTTTT. The V call is TRBV20-1, the J call TRBJ1-4; a possible D gene is TRBD1 (5 bases). The germline V gene has CDR1 DFQATT and CDR2 SNEGSKA (reference sequence). Trimming left V 5 bases short and J 6 bases short, with 19 bases between. CDR3 length: 15 residues.

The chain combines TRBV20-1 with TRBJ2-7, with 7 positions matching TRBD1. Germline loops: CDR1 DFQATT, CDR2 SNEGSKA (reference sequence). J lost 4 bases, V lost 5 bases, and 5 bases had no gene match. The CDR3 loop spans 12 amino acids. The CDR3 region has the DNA TGCAGTGCTTCCCCGACAGGGTACGAGCAGTACTTC. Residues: CSASPTGYEQYF.

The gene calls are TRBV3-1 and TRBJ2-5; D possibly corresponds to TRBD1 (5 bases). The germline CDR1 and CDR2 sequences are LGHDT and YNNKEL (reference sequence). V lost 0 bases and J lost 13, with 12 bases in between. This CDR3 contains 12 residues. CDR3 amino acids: CASSQDEQALYF. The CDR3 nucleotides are TGTGCCAGCAGCCAAGATGAACAGGCCCTGTACTTC.

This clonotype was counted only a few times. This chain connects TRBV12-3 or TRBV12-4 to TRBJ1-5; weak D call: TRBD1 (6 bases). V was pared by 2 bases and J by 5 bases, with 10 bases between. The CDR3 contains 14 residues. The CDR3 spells CASSLLAGDQPQHF. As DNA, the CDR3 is TGTGCCAGCAGTTTATTGGCAGGGGATCAGCCCCAGCATTTT.

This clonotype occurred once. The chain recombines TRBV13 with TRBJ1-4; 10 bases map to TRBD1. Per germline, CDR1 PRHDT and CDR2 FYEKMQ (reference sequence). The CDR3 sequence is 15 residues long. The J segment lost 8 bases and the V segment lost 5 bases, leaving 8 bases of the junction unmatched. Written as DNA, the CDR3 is TGTGCCAGCAGCGCCCGGGACAGGGGTGTCGAAAAACTGTTTTTT. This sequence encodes CASSARDRGVEKLFF.

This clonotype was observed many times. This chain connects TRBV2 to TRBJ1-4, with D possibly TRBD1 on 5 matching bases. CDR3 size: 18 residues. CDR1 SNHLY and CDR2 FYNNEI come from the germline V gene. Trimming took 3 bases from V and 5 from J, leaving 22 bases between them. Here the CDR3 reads CASSDKTTARGLNEKLFF. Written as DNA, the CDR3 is TGTGCCAGCAGTGACAAGACGACAGCCAGAGGGTTAAATGAAAAACTGTTTTTT.

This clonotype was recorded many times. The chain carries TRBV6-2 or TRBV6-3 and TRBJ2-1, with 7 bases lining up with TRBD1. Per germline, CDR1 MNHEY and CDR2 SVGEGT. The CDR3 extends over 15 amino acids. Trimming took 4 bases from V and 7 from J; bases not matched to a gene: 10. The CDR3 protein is CASSSTGRLLNEQFF. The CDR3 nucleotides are TGTGCCAGCAGTTCGACAGGGCGCCTACTTAATGAGCAGTTCTTC.

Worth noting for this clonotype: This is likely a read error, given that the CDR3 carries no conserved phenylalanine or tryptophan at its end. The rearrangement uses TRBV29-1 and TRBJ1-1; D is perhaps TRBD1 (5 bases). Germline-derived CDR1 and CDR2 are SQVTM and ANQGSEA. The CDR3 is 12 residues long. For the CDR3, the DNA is TGCACCGCGGACACCATGAACACTGAAGCTTTCCTT. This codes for CTADTMNTEAFL.

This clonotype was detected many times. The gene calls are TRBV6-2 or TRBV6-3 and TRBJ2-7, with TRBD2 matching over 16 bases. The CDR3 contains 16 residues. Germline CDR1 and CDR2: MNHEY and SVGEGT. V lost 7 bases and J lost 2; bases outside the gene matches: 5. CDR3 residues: CASTPGTSGRAYEQYF. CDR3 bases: TGTGCCAGCACTCCAGGGACTAGCGGGAGGGCCTACGAGCAGTACTTC.

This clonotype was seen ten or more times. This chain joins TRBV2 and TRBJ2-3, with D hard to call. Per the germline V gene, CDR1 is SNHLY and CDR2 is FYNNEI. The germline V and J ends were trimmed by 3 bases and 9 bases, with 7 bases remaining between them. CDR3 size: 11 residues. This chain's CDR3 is CASSDRATQYF. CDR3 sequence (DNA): TGTGCCAGCAGTGACCGGGCCACGCAGTATTTT.

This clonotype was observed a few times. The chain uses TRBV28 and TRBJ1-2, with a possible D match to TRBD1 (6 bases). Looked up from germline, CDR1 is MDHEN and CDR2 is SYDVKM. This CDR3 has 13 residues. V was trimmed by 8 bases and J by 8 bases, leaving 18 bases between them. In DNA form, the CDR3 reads TGTGCCAGCCGAGGGACACCCGGTTCGGGCTACACCTTC. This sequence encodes CASRGTPGSGYTF.

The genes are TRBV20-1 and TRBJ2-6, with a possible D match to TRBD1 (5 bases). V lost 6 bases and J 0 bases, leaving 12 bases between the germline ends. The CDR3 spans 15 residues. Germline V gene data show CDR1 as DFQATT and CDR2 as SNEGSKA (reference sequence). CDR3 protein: CSATLQGSGANVLTF. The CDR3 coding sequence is TGCAGTGCCACCCTCCAGGGCTCTGGGGCCAACGTCCTGACTTTC.

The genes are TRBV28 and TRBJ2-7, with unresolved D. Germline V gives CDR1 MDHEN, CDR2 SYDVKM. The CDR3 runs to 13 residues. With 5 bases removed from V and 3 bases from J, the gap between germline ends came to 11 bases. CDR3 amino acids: CASSPNRLYEQYF. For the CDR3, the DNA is TGTGCCAGCAGTCCCAACCGGCTCTACGAGCAGTACTTC.

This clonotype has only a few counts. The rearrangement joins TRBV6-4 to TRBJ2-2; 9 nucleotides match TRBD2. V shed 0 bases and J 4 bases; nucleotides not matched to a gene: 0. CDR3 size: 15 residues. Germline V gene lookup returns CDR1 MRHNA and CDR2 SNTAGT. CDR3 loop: CASSDSSGSTGELFF. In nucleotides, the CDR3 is TGTGCCAGCAGTGACTCTAGCGGGAGCACCGGGGAGCTGTTTTTT.